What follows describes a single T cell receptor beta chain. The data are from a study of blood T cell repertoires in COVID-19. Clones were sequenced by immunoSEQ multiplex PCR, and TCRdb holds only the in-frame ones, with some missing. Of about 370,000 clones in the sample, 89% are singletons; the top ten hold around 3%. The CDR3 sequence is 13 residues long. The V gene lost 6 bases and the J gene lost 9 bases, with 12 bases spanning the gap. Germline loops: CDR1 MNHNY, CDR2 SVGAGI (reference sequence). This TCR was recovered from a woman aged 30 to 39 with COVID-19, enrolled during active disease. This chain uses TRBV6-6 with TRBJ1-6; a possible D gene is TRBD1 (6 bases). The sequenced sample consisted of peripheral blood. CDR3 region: CASSGGLVSPLHF. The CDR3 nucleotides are TGTGCCAGCAGCGGGGGGCTTGTTTCACCCCTCCACTTT.